Listed below are T cell receptor beta chains from one sample, sequenced in a study of blood T cell repertoires in COVID-19. The protocol was immunoSEQ multiplex PCR, while the TCRdb copy is restricted to in-frame clones and leaves out a portion. The sample consists of 90,000 to 130,000 clones, about 80% of them appearing once. The material sequenced was peripheral blood. The source of these receptors is a woman between 65 and 79 years old with acute or convalescent COVID-19. CDR3s include the opening cysteine and the closing phenylalanine or tryptophan. The D gene is left open where the match is weak. Rows may omit the clone size; those that give it use once, few, many or a size class.

size: -
J: TRBJ2-1
D: TRBD2
V: TRBV19
CDR3: CASSIPLAGKPYNEQFF
DNA: TGTGCCAGTAGTATACCTTTAGCGGGGAAACCCTACAATGAGCAGTTCTTC

size: once
J: TRBJ2-7
D: TRBD1
V: TRBV27
CDR3: CASSFLGQGEVQYF
DNA: TGTGCCAGCAGTTTCCTGGGACAGGGGGAGGTGCAGTACTTC

size: few
J: TRBJ1-6
D: -
V: TRBV18
CDR3: CASSPAGHNSPLHF
DNA: TGTGCCAGCTCACCCGCGGGGCATAATTCACCCCTCCACTTT

size: -
J: TRBJ2-1
D: -
V: TRBV4-1
CDR3: CASSRGERDGNEQFF
DNA: TGCGCCAGCAGCCGGGGGGAGCGAGACGGCAATGAGCAGTTCTTC

size: -
J: TRBJ1-1
D: -
V: TRBV10-3
CDR3: CAISAQRGTEAFF
DNA: TGTGCCATATCTGCACAACGGGGGACTGAAGCTTTCTTT

size: -
J: TRBJ2-1
D: -
V: TRBV11-3
CDR3: CASSPRGGLSYNEQFF
DNA: TGTGCCAGCAGCCCGCGGGGCGGCCTCTCCTACAATGAGCAGTTCTTC

size: once
J: TRBJ2-5
D: -
V: TRBV18
CDR3: CASSPLQGYGETQYF
DNA: TGTGCCAGCTCACCATTGCAGGGTTATGGGGAGACCCAGTACTTC

size: -
J: TRBJ2-1
D: TRBD1
V: TRBV6-5
CDR3: CASMGDRGTYNEQFF
DNA: TGTGCCTCCATGGGGGACAGGGGAACCTACAATGAGCAGTTCTTC

size: -
J: TRBJ1-2
D: -
V: TRBV6-5
CDR3: CASSYGAGGNYGYTF
DNA: TGTGCCAGCAGTTACGGCGCGGGGGGGAACTATGGCTACACCTTC

size: -
J: TRBJ1-4
D: TRBD1
V: TRBV3-1/TRBV3-2
CDR3: CASSPNRGELFF
DNA: TGTGCCAGCAGCCCAAACAGGGGAGAACTGTTTTTT

size: -
J: TRBJ2-5
D: TRBD2
V: TRBV14
CDR3: CASSLGLAGAETQYF
DNA: TGTGCCAGCAGCCTGGGACTAGCGGGGGCAGAGACCCAGTACTTC

size: -
J: TRBJ1-1
D: -
V: TRBV6-5
CDR3: CASSYSNLRVWTEAFF
DNA: TGTGCCAGCAGTTACTCGAATCTGCGGGTGTGGACTGAAGCTTTCTTT

size: -
J: TRBJ1-6
D: -
V: TRBV5-4
CDR3: CASSLEGGWNSPLHF
DNA: TGTGCCAGCAGCTTGGAGGGAGGGTGGAATTCACCCCTCCACTTT

size: -
J: TRBJ2-5
D: TRBD2
V: TRBV3-1/TRBV3-2
CDR3: CASSSIGRTWETQYF
DNA: TGTGCCAGCAGCAGCATCGGGAGGACGTGGGAGACCCAGTACTTC

size: -
J: TRBJ1-2
D: -
V: TRBV5-4
CDR3: CASSLLSQGRARGYTF
DNA: TGTGCCAGCAGCTTGTTATCCCAGGGAAGGGCTCGTGGCTACACCTTC

size: -
J: TRBJ1-4
D: TRBD1
V: TRBV7-2
CDR3: CASSLAPGQGAGNNEKLFF
DNA: TGTGCCAGCAGCTTAGCCCCGGGACAGGGGGCGGGGAATAATGAAAAACTGTTTTTT

size: once
J: TRBJ1-1
D: -
V: TRBV11-3
CDR3: CASSKTGGNTEAFF
DNA: TGTGCCAGCTCAAAAACGGGGGGGAACACTGAAGCTTTCTTT

size: -
J: TRBJ1-1
D: TRBD1
V: TRBV9
CDR3: CASSVDVGQGPISTLTEAFF
DNA: TGTGCCAGCAGCGTAGATGTTGGACAGGGCCCTATCTCCACGTTGACTGAAGCTTTCTTT

size: -
J: TRBJ2-4
D: TRBD1
V: TRBV20-1
CDR3: CSASRQGPPGNIQYF
DNA: TGCAGTGCTAGTCGACAGGGACCCCCTGGGAACATTCAGTACTTC

size: -
J: TRBJ2-7
D: TRBD2
V: TRBV2
CDR3: CASSAMRGGEQYF
DNA: TGTGCCAGCAGTGCGATGCGGGGGGGCGAGCAGTACTTC

size: -
J: TRBJ2-3
D: -
V: TRBV10-3
CDR3: CAISELLKNTDTQYF
DNA: TGTGCCATCAGTGAGCTACTGAAAAACACAGATACGCAGTATTTT

size: -
J: TRBJ2-1
D: TRBD1
V: TRBV4-1
CDR3: CASSHLTGGSYNEQFF
DNA: TGCGCCAGCAGCCACCTCACAGGGGGCTCCTACAATGAGCAGTTCTTC

size: few
J: TRBJ1-3
D: -
V: TRBV28
CDR3: CASSFPGENPSGNTIYF
DNA: TGTGCCAGCAGTTTCCCCGGGGAAAACCCCTCTGGAAACACCATATATTTT